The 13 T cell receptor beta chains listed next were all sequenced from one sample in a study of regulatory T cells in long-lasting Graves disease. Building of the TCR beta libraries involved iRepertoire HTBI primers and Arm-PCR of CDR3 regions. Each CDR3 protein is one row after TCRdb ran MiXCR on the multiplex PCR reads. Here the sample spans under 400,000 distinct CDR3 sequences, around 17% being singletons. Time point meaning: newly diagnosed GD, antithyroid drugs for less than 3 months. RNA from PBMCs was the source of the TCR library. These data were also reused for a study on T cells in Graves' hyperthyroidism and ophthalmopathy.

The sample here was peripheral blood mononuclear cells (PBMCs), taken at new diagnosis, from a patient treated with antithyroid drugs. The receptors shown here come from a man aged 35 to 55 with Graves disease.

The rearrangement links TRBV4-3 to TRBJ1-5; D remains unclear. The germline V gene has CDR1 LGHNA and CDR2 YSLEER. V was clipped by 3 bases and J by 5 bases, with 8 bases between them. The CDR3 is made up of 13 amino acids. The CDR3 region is CASSQARDQPQHF. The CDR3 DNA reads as TGCGCCAGCAGCCAGGCACGGGATCAGCCCCAGCATTTT.

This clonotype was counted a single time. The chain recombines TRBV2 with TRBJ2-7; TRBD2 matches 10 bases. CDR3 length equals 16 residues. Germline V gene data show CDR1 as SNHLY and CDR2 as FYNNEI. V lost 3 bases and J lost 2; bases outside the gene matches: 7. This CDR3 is CASSEEAGGRTYEQYF. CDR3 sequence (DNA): TGTGCCAGCAGTGAGGAAGCGGGGGGGCGAACCTACGAGCAGTACTTC.

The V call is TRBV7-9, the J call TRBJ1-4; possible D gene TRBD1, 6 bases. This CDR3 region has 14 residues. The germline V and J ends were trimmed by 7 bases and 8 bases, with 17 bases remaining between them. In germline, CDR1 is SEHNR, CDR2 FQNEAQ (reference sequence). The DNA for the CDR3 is TGTGCCAGCACCGAAAACAGGGTCTGGGAAAAACTGTTTTTT. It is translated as CASTENRVWEKLFF. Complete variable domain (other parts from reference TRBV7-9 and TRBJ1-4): DTGVSQNPRHKITKRGQNVTFRCDPISEHNRLYWYRQTLGQGPEFLTYFQNEAQLEKSRLLSDRFSAERPKGSFSTLEIQRTEQGDSAMYLCASTENRVWEKLFFGSGTQLSVL.

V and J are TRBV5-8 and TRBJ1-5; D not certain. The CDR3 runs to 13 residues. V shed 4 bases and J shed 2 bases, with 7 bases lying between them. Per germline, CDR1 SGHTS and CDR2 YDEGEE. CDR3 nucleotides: TGTGCCAGCAGCGTGTACGGCAATCAGCCCCAGCATTTT. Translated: CASSVYGNQPQHF.

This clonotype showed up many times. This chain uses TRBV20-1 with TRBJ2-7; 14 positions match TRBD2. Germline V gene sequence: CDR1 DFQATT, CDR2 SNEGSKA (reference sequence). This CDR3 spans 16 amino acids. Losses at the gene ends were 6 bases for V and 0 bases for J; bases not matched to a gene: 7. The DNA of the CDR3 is TGCAGTGCGCATGGACTAGCGGGGGGCTACTCCTACGAGCAGTACTTC. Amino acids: CSAHGLAGGYSYEQYF.

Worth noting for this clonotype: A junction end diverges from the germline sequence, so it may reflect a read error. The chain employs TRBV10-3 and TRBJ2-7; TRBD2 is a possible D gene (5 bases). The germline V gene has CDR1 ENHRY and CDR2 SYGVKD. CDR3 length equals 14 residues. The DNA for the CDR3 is TGTGCCACCAGTGAGCTACCGGGGTCCGGCGAGCAGTACTTC. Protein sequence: CATSELPGSGEQYF.

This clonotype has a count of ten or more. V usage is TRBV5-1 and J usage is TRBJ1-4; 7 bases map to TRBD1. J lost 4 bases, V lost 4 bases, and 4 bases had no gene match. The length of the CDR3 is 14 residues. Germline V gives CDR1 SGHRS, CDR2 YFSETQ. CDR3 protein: CASSVRDSNEKLFF. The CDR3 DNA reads TGCGCCAGCAGCGTCCGGGACAGTAATGAAAAACTGTTTTTT.

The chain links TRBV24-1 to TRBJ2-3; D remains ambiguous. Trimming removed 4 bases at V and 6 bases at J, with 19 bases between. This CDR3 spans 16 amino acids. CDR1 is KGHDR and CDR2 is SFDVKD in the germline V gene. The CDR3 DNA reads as TGTGCCACCAGTGACCCCCTCCGCCCTCCCCCTGATACGCAGTATTTT. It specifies CATSDPLRPPPDTQYF.

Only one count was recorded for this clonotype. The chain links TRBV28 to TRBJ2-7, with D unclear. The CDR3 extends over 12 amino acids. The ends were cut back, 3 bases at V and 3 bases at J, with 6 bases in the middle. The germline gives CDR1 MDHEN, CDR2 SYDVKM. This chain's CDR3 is CASSFTVYEQYF. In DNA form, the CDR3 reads TGTGCCAGCAGTTTCACCGTCTACGAGCAGTACTTC.

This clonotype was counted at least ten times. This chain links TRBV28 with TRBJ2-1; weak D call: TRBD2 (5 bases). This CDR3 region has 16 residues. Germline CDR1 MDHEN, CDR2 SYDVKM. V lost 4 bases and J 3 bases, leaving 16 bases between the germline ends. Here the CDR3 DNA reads TGTGCCAGCAGTTCTCTACGGGCTAGCTACTACAATGAGCAGTTCTTC. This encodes CASSSLRASYYNEQFF. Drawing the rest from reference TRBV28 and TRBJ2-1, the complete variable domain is DVKVTQSSRYLVKRTGEKVFLECVQDMDHENMFWYRQDPGLGLRLIYFSYDVKMKEKGDIPEGYSVSREKKERFSLILESASTNQTSMYLCASSSLRASYYNEQFFGPGTRLTVL.

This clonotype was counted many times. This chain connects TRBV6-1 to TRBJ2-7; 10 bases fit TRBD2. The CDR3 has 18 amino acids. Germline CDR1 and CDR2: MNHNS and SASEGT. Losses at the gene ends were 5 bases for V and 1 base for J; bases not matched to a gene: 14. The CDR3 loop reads CASSRGLAASSISYEQYF. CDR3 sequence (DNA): TGTGCCAGCAGTCGCGGACTAGCGGCGTCATCGATATCCTACGAGCAGTACTTC.

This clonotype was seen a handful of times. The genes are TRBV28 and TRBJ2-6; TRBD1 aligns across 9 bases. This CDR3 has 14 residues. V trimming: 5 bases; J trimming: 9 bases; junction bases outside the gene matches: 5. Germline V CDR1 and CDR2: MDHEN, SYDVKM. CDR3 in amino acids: CASSPPDRGNVLTF. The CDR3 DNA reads TGTGCCAGCAGTCCACCGGACAGGGGCAACGTCCTGACTTTC.

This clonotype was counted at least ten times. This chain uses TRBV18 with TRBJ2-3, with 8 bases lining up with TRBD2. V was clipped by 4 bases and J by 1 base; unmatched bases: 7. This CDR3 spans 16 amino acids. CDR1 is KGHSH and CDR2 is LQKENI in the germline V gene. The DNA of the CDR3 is TGTGCCAGCTCACTAAGGGAACTAGCGGGCACAGATACGCAGTATTTT. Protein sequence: CASSLRELAGTDTQYF. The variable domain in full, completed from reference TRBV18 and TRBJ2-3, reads NAGVMQNPRHLVRRRGQEARLRCSPMKGHSHVYWYRQLPEEGLKFMVYLQKENIIDESGMPKERFSAEFPKEGPSILRIQQVVRGDSAAYFCASSLRELAGTDTQYFGPGTRLTVL.